This TCR beta chain was identified in a study of T-cell memory formation after mild COVID-19. TCRdb called the 5' RACE reads again in MiXCR, with one record for every CDR3 protein. This table has around 100,000 distinct CDR3 sequences, 11% appearing once. This clonotype was recorded a few times. This CDR3 has 18 residues. Trimming cost V 0 bases and J 8 bases; bases outside gene matches: 13. Germline loops: CDR1 SGDLS, CDR2 YYNGEE. Sequencing was carried out using PBMCs or a T cell subset sorted from them (not recorded which). This receptor was identified in a man between 18 and 35 years old who had mild COVID-19 (a few samples of this study predate the infection). Cell type and time point are not known. The gene calls are TRBV9 and TRBJ2-1; 11 bases agree with TRBD2. CDR3 nucleotides: TGTGCCAGCAGCGTAGTAGGCACTAGCGGGGGCCAGATGGATGAGCAGTTCTTC. Protein: CASSVVGTSGGQMDEQFF.